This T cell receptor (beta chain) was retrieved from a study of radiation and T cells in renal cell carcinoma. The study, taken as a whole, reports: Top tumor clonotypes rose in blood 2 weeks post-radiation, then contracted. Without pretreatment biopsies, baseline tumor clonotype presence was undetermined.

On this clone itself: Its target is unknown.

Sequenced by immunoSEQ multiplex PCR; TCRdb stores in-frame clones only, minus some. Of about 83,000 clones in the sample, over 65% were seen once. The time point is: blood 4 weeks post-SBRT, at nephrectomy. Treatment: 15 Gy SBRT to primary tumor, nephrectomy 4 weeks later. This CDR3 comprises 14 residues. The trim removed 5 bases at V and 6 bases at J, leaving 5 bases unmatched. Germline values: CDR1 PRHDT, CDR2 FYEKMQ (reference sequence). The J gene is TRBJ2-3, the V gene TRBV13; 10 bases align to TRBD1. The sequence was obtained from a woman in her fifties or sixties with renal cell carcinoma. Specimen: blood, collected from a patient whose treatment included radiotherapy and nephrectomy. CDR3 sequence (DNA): TGTGCCAGCAGCCGAGACAGGGGGCTTGATACGCAGTATTTT. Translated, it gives CASSRDRGLDTQYF.